The 9 T cell receptor beta chains given below trace back to one sample, sequenced in a study of beta chain features in type 1 diabetes. Expressed TCRB transcripts got sequenced, as all isolated RNA was reverse transcribed. Some clones are missing from TCRdb's copy, which holds only in-frame ones; the method was immunoSEQ multiplex PCR. The sample consists of some 100,000 clones, approximately 39% of them appearing once. The sequenced material came from stem cell memory CD4+ T cells from blood. The source of these receptors is a woman aged 18-29 years in good health.

This chain uses TRBV11-2 with TRBJ1-1, with a possible D match to TRBD1 (6 bases). This CDR3 is 15 amino acids long. The germline V gene encodes CDR1 SGHAT and CDR2 FQNNGV. V lost 3 bases and J 1 base, leaving 12 bases between the germline ends. CDR3 nucleotide sequence: TGTGCCAGCAGCTTCCAACAGGGCCCGAACACTGAAGCTTTCTTT. Its protein is CASSFQQGPNTEAFF.

The CDR3 here is CSVAASGISYNEQFF. For the CDR3, the DNA is TGCAGCGTTGCGGCCTCGGGGATCTCCTACAATGAGCAGTTCTTC. This chain links TRBV29-1 with TRBJ2-1; D is perhaps TRBD2 (5 bases). Trimming removed 4 bases from V and 0 bases from J, with 13 bases in between. The CDR3 totals 15 residues. Germline CDR1 and CDR2: SQVTM and ANQGSEA.

For this clone: Relative to the germline gene, one junction end is altered; a read error may explain this. The same CDR3 can be traced to other DNA sequences in this sample. In DNA form, the CDR3 reads TGTGCCAGCAGGGGACTGGAGTCCTCTGGGGCCAACGTTCTGACTTTC. The encoded protein is CASRGLESSGANVLTF. This chain uses TRBV9 with TRBJ2-6, with D tentatively TRBD2 (6 bases). This CDR3 spans 16 amino acids. CDR1 is SGDLS and CDR2 is YYNGEE in the germline V gene.

The chain recombines TRBV28 with TRBJ2-1, with 9 bases lining up with TRBD2. The junction had 4 bases not matched to a gene; V was cut back by 3 bases and J by 4 bases. The CDR3 covers 15 residues. The V gene's germline CDR1 is MDHEN and CDR2 SYDVKM. The DNA of the CDR3 is TGTGCCAGCAGTTTCCCAGCGGGAGGATACAATGAGCAGTTCTTC. This gives the protein CASSFPAGGYNEQFF.

The rearrangement joins TRBV27 to TRBJ1-2; the D gene is possibly TRBD1 (5 bases). Germline V gene sequence: CDR1 MNHEY, CDR2 SMNVEV (reference sequence). The CDR3 spans 13 residues. V was shortened by 2 bases and J by 2 bases, with 6 bases between the two germline ends. CDR3 bases: TGTGCCAGCAGTTTACACAGGAACTATGGCTACACCTTC. Residues: CASSLHRNYGYTF.

There are a few counts of this clone. The chain couples TRBV7-9 to TRBJ1-1; 7 bases are a match to TRBD1. J gave up 6 bases and V 5 bases, and 9 bases lay outside the gene matches. Germline V CDR1 and CDR2: SEHNR, FQNEAQ (reference sequence). There are 14 residues in the CDR3. Here the CDR3 reads CASSLGQAGPEAFF. The CDR3 bases are TGTGCCAGCAGCCTCGGACAGGCCGGGCCTGAAGCTTTCTTT.

CDR3 DNA sequence: TGTGCCATCAGTGAGTCGGGGACTAGAGGAGATACGCAGTATTTT. This encodes CAISESGTRGDTQYF. V usage is TRBV10-3 and J usage is TRBJ2-3; 8 bases agree with TRBD2. V trimming: 0 bases; J trimming: 5 bases; junction bases outside the gene matches: 4. This CDR3 has 15 amino acids. Germline CDR1 reads ENHRY; CDR2 reads SYGVKD.

This chain connects TRBV21-1 to TRBJ2-1; the table assigns TRBD2, which was not confirmed against the DNA. TRBV21-1 is reported as a pseudogene. The CDR3 has 16 amino acids. The CDR3 region has the DNA TGTGCCAGCCCTCCCTCTTGCGCGGGAGGGCCCCATGAGCAGTTCTTC. Translating gives CASPPSCAGGPHEQFF.

This clone was seen a few times. The rearrangement links TRBV10-3 to TRBJ2-1; 9 bases fit TRBD1. Germline CDR1 is ENHRY and CDR2 is SYGVKD. Trimming at V came to 2 bases and at J to 15 bases, leaving 2 bases not matched to a gene. This CDR3 has 11 residues. CDR3 amino acids: CAISEGQGWFF. CDR3 sequence (DNA): TGTGCCATCAGTGAGGGACAGGGGTGGTTCTTC.